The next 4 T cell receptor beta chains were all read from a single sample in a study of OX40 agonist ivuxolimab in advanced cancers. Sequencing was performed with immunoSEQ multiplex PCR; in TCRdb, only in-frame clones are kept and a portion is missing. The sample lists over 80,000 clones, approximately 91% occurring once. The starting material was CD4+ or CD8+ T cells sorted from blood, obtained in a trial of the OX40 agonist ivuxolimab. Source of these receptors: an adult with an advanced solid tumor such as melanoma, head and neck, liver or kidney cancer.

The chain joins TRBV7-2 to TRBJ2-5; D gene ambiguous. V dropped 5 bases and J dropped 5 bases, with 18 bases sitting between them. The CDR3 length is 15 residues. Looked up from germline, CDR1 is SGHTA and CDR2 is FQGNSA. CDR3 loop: CASSTEMARSETQYF. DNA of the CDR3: TGTGCCAGCAGCACGGAAATGGCTAGGTCGGAGACCCAGTACTTC.

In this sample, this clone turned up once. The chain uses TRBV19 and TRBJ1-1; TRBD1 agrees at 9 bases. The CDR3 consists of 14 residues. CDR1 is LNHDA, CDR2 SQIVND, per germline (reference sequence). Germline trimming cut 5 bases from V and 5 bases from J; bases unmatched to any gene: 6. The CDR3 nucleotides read TGTGCCAGTAGTTACACAGGGGGCGGTACTGAAGCTTTCTTT. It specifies CASSYTGGGTEAFF.

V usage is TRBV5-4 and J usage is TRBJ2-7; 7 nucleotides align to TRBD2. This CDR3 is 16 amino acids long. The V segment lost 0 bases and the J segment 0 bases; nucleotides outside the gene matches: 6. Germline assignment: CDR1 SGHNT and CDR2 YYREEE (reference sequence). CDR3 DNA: TGTGCCAGCAGCTTGGGTCTAGCGGAAAGCTCCTACGAGCAGTACTTC. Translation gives CASSLGLAESSYEQYF.

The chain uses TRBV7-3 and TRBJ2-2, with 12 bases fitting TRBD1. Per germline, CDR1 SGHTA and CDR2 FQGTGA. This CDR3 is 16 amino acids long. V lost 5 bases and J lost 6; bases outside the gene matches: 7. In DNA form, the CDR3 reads TGTGCCAGCAGCCCGACCGGGACAGGGGGCCCCGGGGAGCTGTTTTTT. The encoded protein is CASSPTGTGGPGELFF.